These T cell receptor beta chains were read from a single sample in a study of blood T cell repertoires in COVID-19. The table came from immunoSEQ multiplex PCR; TCRdb's copy has only in-frame clones and leaves some out. Of just over 350,000 clones listed, 87% are singletons. Material for sequencing was PBMCs or T cells enriched from blood (not recorded which). The receptor set was obtained from a woman aged 30 to 39 who had recovered from COVID-19. CDR3s leave out the opening cysteine and the closing phenylalanine or tryptophan.

TRBV9	TRBJ1-1	13	ASSGPQGVRTEAF
TRBV19	TRBJ1-1	12	ASRREGLNTEAF
TRBV19	TRBJ2-7	13	ASSISGGPSYEQY
TRBV11-2	TRBJ1-2	13	ASSLWTGPNYGYT
TRBV18	TRBJ2-5	12	ASSPLGGQETQY
TRBV6-5	TRBJ2-7	12	ASRLRDREYEQY
TRBV5-3	TRBJ1-4	13	ARSLEGQINEKLF
TRBV7-8	TRBJ2-7	13	ASSFRLAPSYEQY
TRBV11-2	TRBJ2-5	14	ASSLEYAGFGETQY
TRBV6-5	TRBJ1-2	12	ASSYSGTEYGYT
TRBV19	TRBJ1-5	12	ASSNINSNQPQH
TRBV5-4	TRBJ1-6	13	ASSGPGISGSPLH
TRBV10-3	TRBJ1-5	12	AISDFQGDQPQH
TRBV28	TRBJ1-4	15	ASSQRTEIATNEKLF
TRBV7-2	TRBJ2-7	14	ASSLEGTSGRYEQY
TRBV5-6	TRBJ1-6	14	ASSLYPSSYNSPLH
TRBV5-4	TRBJ2-5	12	ASSLKTEQETQY
TRBV19	TRBJ1-4	12	ASSKGRDLEKLF
TRBV7-9	TRBJ2-2	14	ASSYLTSGGTGELF
TRBV24-1	TRBJ2-2	13	ATSDGSGVTGELF
TRBV28	TRBJ1-1	12	ASSLNRLNTEAF
TRBV3-1/TRBV3-2	TRBJ2-3	14	ASSRLAGQGTDTQY
TRBV10-3	TRBJ1-2	12	AISDGAPNYGYT
TRBV7-3	TRBJ1-5	18	ASATWPERVSCRSNQPQH
TRBV2	TRBJ1-5	12	ASSENGGNQPQH
TRBV5-5	TRBJ2-2	13	ASSFSPVNTGELF
TRBV5-1	TRBJ2-7	12	ASSLDHQGGEQY
TRBV4-1	TRBJ1-1	13	ASSRADRPVTEAF
TRBV12-3/TRBV12-4	TRBJ2-5	10	ASTPSGETQY
TRBV18	TRBJ2-3	13	ASSLRTSNTDTQY
TRBV14	TRBJ1-1	11	ASSQEHGGVGF
TRBV7-3	TRBJ2-2	11	ASSLMATGELF
TRBV4-2	TRBJ2-3	17	ASSQATGTSGRVRDTQY
TRBV19	TRBJ2-1	12	ASSPPVGQFEQF
TRBV27	TRBJ2-5	11	ASSLTGWGTQY
TRBV6-5	TRBJ1-1	13	ASSYTAARGTEAF
TRBV20-1	TRBJ1-2	9	SARAGYGYT
TRBV28	TRBJ2-7	12	ASSWTSGTREQY
TRBV9	TRBJ2-3	13	ASSVDYLSGYTQY
TRBV5-5	TRBJ2-5	12	ASHGGAIQETQY
TRBV3-1/TRBV3-2	TRBJ1-2	10	ASSQESKGYT
TRBV25-1	TRBJ1-2	11	ASSEYGEGGYT
TRBV28	TRBJ2-7	11	ASSYSSAMTWY
TRBV5-4	TRBJ2-2	13	ASSPNSGKAGELF
TRBV7-9	TRBJ2-5	14	ASSSSSAGVQETQY
TRBV6-5	TRBJ1-5	14	ASSYSGSPPSQPQH
TRBV5-4	TRBJ2-1	13	ASSSRTSGMSEQF
TRBV15	TRBJ1-5	13	ATSRERGNNQPQH
TRBV19	TRBJ1-2	14	ASSAGQGAQGYGYT
TRBV6-5	TRBJ2-1	12	ASSYSRVYNEQF
TRBV11-3	TRBJ2-1	14	ASSRAGTGSGNEQF
TRBV27	TRBJ1-2	15	ASSLAPPGQGGYGYT
TRBV4-1	TRBJ1-1	12	ASSQSPGYTEAF
TRBV3-1/TRBV3-2	TRBJ1-2	12	ASSQETQADGYT